This T cell receptor beta chain was identified during a study of blood T cell repertoires in COVID-19. Study details: T cells, B-cell-depleted T cells, or PBMCs provided the cDNA or gDNA that served as material.

As processed by the authors: Estimation of nucleated cell counts relied on the amplification of reference gene primers. The repertoire was sequenced with immunoSEQ multiplex PCR; TCRdb's copy has only in-frame clones and lacks some. That table gives V, J and clone size, and the DNA gave D and trimming. This sample has 98,000 or so clones, with around 84% found just once. The V gene's germline CDR1 is ENHRY and CDR2 SYGVKD. This CDR3 spans 15 amino acids. Trimming at V came to 2 bases and at J to 6 bases, leaving 5 bases not matched to a gene. This chain links TRBV10-3 with TRBJ2-7; 12 bases agree with TRBD1. This clonotype was obtained from a woman aged 55-69 years in a cohort sampled during active or convalescent COVID-19. The sample taken for sequencing was peripheral blood. The CDR3 sequence is CAISEVGTGGLEQYF. CDR3 bases: TGTGCCATCAGTGAGGTCGGGACAGGGGGCCTCGAGCAGTACTTC.